Sequencing of this T cell receptor beta chain was carried out in a study of shared clonotypes between healthy human individuals. There are 15 residues in the CDR3. CDR1 and CDR2 (germline): LNHNV, YYDKDF (reference sequence). Trimming removed 5 bases from V and 8 bases from J; junction bases left unmatched: 10. TCRdb keeps only in-frame clones here, not all; method: immunoSEQ multiplex PCR. The sample has 2 million to 2.5 million clones; 80% to 95% are singletons. J is TRBJ2-3 and V is TRBV15; 10 bases align to TRBD1. Sequenced: naive CD4+ T cells from PBMCs. Subset here: CD45RA+ positively selected. This clonotype originated in a man aged 18 to 30 in good health. Some clones in this sample may be carry-over from other donors' samples. CDR3 DNA: TGTGCCACCAGCTATCCGGGACAGGGGTTGAGTACGCAGTATTTT. The encoded protein is CATSYPGQGLSTQYF.